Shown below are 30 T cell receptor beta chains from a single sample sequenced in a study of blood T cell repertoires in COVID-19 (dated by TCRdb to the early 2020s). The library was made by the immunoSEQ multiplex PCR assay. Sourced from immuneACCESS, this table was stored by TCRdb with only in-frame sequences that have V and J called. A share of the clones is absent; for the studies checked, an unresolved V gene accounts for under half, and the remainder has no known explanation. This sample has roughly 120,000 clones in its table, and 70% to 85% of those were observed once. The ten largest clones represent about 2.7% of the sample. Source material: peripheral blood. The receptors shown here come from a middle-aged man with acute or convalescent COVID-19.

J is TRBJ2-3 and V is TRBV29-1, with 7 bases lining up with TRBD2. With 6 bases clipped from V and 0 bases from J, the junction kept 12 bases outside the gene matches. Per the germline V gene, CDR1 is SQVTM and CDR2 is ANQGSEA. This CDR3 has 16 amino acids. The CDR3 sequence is CSVRGASGASTDTQYF. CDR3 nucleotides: TGCAGCGTCCGCGGGGCTAGCGGTGCTAGCACAGATACGCAGTATTTT.

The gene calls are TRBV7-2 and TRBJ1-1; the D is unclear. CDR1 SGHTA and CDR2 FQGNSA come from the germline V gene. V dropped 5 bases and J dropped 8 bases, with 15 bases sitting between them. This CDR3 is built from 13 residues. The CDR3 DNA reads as TGTGCCAGCAGCCGAGAGACCCAGAGGGAAGCTTTCTTT. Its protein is CASSRETQREAFF.

In DNA, the CDR3 is TGTGCCAGCAGTGACCCGACCACACAGGGGCCAGGGGAAAAACTGTTTTTT. It specifies CASSDPTTQGPGEKLFF. This sequence joins TRBV2 and TRBJ1-4, with 7 bases identical to TRBD1. This CDR3 is 17 amino acids long. Per the germline V gene, CDR1 is SNHLY and CDR2 is FYNNEI. With 3 bases clipped from V and 8 bases from J, the junction kept 15 bases outside the gene matches. Full variable domain (missing parts from reference TRBV2 and TRBJ1-4): EPEVTQTPSHQVTQMGQEVILRCVPISNHLYFYWYRQILGQKVEFLVSFYNNEISEKSEIFDDQFSVERPDGSNFTLKIRSTKLEDSAMYFCASSDPTTQGPGEKLFFGSGTQLSVL.

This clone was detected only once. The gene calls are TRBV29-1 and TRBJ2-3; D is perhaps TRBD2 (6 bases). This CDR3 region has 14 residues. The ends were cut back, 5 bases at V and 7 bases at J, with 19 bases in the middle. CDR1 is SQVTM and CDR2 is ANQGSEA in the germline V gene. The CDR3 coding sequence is TGCAGCGTTTGGGCTTGGAGGGTTGGATATACGCAGTATTTT. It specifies CSVWAWRVGYTQYF.

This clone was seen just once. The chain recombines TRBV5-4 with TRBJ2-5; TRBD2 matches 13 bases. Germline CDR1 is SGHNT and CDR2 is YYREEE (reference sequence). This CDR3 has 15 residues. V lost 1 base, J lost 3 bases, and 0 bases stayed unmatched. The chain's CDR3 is CASSLTSGGEETQYF. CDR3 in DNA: TGTGCCAGCAGCTTGACTAGCGGGGGGGAAGAGACCCAGTACTTC.

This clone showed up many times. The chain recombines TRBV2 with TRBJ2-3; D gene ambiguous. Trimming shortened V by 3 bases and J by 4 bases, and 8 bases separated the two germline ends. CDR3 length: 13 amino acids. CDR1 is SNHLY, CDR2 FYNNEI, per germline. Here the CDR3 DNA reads TGTGCCAGCAGTGATGGGCCTTCAGATACGCAGTATTTT. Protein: CASSDGPSDTQYF.

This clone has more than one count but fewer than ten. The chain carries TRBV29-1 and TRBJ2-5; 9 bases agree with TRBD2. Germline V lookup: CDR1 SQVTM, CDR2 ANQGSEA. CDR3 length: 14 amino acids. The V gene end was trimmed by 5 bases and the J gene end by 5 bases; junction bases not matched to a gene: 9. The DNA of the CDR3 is TGCAGCGTTAGATCGGGACTAGCAGAGGAGACCCAGTACTTC. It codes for CSVRSGLAEETQYF.

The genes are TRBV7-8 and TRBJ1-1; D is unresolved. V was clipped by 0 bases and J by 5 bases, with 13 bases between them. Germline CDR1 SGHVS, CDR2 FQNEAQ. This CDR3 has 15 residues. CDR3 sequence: CASSLAVGRRTEAFF. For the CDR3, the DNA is TGTGCCAGCAGCTTAGCCGTGGGAAGGAGGACTGAAGCTTTCTTT.

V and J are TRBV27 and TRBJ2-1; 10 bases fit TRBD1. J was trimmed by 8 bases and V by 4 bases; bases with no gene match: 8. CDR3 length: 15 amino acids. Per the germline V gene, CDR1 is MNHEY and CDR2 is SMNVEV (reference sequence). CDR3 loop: CASSSTGGPIYEQFF. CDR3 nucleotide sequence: TGTGCCAGCAGTTCGACAGGGGGCCCAATATATGAGCAGTTCTTC.

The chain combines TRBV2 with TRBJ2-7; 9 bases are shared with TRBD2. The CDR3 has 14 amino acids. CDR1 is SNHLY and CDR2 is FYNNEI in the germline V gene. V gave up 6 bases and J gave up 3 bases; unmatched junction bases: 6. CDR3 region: CASSRSGGVYEQYF. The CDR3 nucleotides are TGTGCCAGCAGCCGTAGCGGGGGCGTCTACGAGCAGTACTTC.

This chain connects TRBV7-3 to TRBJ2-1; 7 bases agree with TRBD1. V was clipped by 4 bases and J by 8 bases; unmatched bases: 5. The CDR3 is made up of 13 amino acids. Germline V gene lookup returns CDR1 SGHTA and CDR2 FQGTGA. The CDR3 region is CASSSTGNDEQFF. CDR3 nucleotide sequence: TGTGCCAGCAGCTCGACAGGGAACGATGAGCAGTTCTTC.

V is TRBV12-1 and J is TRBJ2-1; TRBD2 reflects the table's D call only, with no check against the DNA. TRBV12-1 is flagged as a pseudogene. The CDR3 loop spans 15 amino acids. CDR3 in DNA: TGTGCCAGCAGTTATAGCGGGACGGGGCACAATGAGCAGTTCTTC. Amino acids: CASSYSGTGHNEQFF.

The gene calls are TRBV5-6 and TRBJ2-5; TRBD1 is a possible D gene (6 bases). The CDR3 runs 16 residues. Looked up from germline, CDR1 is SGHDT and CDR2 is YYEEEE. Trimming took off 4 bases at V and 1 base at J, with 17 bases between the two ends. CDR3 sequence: CASSPTGMDSQETQYF. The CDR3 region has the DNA TGTGCCAGCAGCCCTACCGGGATGGACAGCCAAGAGACCCAGTACTTC.

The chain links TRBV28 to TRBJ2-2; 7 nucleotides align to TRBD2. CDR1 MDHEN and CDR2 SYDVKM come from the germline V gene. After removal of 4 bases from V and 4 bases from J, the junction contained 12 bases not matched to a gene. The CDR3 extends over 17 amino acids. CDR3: CASSYLGGRRSTGELFF. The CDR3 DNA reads TGTGCCAGCAGTTACTTAGGCGGGAGAAGGAGCACCGGGGAGCTGTTTTTT.

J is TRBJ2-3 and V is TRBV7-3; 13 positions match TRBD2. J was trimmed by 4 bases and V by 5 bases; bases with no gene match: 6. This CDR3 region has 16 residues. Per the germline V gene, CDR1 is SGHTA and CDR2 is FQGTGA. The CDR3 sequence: CASSLGLAGDPDTQYF. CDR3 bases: TGTGCCAGCAGCCTCGGACTAGCGGGAGACCCAGATACGCAGTATTTT. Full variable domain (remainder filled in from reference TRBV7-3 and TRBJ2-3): GAGVSQTPSNKVTEKGKYVELRCDPISGHTALYWYRQSLGQGPEFLIYFQGTGAADDSGLPNDRFFAVRPEGSVSTLKIQRTERGDSAVYLCASSLGLAGDPDTQYFGPGTRLTVL.

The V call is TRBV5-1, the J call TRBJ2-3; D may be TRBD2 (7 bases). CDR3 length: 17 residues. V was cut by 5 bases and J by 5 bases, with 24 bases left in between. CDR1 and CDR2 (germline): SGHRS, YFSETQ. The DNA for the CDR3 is TGCGCCAGCAGATGGGGGGGCTCCTCGGGGTTCGAAGATACGCAGTATTTT. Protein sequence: CASRWGGSSGFEDTQYF.

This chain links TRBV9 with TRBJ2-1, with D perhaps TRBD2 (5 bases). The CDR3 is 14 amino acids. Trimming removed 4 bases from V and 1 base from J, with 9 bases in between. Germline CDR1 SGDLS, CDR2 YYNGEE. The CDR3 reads CASSPGSSYNEQFF. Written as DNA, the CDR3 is TGTGCCAGCAGCCCGGGGTCATCCTACAATGAGCAGTTCTTC.

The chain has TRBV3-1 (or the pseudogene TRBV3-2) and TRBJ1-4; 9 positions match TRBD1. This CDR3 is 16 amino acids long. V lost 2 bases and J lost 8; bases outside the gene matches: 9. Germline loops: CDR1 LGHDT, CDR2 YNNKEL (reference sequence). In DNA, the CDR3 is TGTGCCAGCAGCCAACTTGGGACAGGGTGGCGGGAAAAACTGTTTTTT. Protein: CASSQLGTGWREKLFF.

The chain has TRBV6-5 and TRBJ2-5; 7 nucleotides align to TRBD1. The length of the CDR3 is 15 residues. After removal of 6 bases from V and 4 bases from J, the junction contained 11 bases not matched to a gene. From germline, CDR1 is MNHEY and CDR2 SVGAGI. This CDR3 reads CASRVQGQIGETQYF. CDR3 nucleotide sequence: TGTGCCAGCAGGGTACAGGGGCAGATAGGAGAGACCCAGTACTTC.

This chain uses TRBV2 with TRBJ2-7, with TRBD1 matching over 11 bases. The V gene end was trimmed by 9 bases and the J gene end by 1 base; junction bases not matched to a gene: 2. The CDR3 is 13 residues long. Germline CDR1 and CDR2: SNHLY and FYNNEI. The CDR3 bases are TGTGCCAGAGGGACAGGGGGGTCCTACGAGCAGTACTTC. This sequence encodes CARGTGGSYEQYF.

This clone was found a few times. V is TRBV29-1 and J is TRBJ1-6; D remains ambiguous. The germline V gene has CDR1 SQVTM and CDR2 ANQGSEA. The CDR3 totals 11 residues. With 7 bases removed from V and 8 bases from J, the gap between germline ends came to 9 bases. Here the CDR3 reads CSAGTDSPLHF. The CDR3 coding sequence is TGCAGCGCTGGTACAGATTCACCCCTCCACTTT.

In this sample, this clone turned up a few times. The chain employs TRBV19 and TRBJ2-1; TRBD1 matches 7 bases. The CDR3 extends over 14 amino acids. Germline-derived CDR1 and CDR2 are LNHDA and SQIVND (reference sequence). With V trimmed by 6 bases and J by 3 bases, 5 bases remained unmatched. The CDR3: CASRLQGVYNEQFF. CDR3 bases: TGTGCCAGTAGGTTGCAGGGGGTCTACAATGAGCAGTTCTTC.

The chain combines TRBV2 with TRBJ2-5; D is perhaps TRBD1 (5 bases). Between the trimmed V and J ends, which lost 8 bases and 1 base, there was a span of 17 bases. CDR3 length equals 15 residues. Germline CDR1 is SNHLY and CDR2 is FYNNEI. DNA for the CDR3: TGTGCCAGCCGGGCTGACAGTGGAGTCCAAGAGACCCAGTACTTC. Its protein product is CASRADSGVQETQYF.

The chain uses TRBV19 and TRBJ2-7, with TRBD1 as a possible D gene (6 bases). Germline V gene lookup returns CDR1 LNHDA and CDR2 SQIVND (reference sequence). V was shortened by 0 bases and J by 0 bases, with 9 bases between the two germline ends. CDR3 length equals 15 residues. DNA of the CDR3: TGTGCCAGTAGTATAGAACAGGGCCACTCCTACGAGCAGTACTTC. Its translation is CASSIEQGHSYEQYF.

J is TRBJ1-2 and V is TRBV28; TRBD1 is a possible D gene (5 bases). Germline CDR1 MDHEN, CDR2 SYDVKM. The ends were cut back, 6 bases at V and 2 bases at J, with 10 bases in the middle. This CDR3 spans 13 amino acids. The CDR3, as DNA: TGTGCCAGCAGAAGACAGAACAACTATGGCTACACCTTC. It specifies CASRRQNNYGYTF.

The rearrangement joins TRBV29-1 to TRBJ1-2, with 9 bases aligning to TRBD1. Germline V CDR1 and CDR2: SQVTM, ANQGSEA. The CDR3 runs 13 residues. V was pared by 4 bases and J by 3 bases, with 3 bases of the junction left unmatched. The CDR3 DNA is TGCAGCGTTGGGGGGGACAGGGACTATGGCTACACCTTC. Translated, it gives CSVGGDRDYGYTF.

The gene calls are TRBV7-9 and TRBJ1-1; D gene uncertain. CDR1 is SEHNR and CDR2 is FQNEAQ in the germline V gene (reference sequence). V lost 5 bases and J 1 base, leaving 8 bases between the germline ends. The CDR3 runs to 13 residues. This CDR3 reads CASSQAGNTEAFF. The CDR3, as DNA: TGTGCCAGCAGCCAAGCCGGGAACACTGAAGCTTTCTTT.

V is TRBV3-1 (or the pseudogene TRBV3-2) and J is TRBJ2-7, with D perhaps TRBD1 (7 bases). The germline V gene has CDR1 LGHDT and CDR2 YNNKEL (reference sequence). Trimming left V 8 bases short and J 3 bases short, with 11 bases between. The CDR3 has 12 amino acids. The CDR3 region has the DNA TGTGCCAGCCAGGGGGACTTCTACGAGCAGTACTTC. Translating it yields CASQGDFYEQYF.

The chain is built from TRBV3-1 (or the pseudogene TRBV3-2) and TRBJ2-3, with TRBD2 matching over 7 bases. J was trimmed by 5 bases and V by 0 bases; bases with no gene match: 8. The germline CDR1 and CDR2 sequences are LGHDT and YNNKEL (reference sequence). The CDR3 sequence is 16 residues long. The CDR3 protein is CASSQDVSGVKDTQYF. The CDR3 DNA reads TGTGCCAGCAGCCAAGACGTAAGCGGGGTAAAAGATACGCAGTATTTT.

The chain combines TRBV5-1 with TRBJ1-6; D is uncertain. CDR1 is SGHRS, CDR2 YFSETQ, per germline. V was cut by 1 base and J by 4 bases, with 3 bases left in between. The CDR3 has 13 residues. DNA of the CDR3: TGCGCCAGCAGCTTGACATATAATTCACCCCTCCACTTT. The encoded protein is CASSLTYNSPLHF. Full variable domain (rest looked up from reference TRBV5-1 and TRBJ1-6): KAGVTQTPRYLIKTRGQQVTLSCSPISGHRSVSWYQQTPGQGLQFLFEYFSETQRNKGNFPGRFSGRQFSNSRSEMNVSTLELGDSALYLCASSLTYNSPLHFGNGTRLTVT.